These T cell receptor beta chains were read from a single sample in a study of tumor-infiltrating lymphocytes in localized non-small cell lung cancer. Libraries were prepared by immunoSEQ multiplex PCR; TCRdb keeps only in-frame clonotypes and omits some of them. The sample holds fewer than 20,000 clones; around 73% are singletons and the top ten take roughly 4%. What was sequenced was lung tumor tissue. Receptors originate from a human donor with non-small cell lung cancer. Each CDR3 is given with its conserved first and last residue. Fields, in order: J gene, clone size, V gene, D gene, CDR3 protein, CDR3 DNA. A D gene is named only where the DNA matches it firmly. Size is omitted from some rows. Given values are once, few, many or a class for expanded clones.

J gene: TRBJ1-1
clone size: NA
V gene: TRBV16
D gene: NA
CDR3 protein: CASSQSTRGAFF
CDR3 DNA: TGTGCCAGCAGCCAATCCACCCGGGGAGCTTTCTTT

J gene: TRBJ2-7
clone size: NA
V gene: TRBV6-5
D gene: NA
CDR3 protein: CASSPGGFSYEQYF
CDR3 DNA: TGTGCCAGCAGTCCAGGGGGGTTTTCATACGAGCAGTACTTC

J gene: TRBJ2-3
clone size: NA
V gene: TRBV29-1
D gene: TRBD2
CDR3 protein: CSVSTSGGLGDTQYF
CDR3 DNA: TGCAGCGTCTCGACTAGCGGGGGCCTGGGAGATACGCAGTATTTT

J gene: TRBJ2-7
clone size: NA
V gene: TRBV21-1
D gene: NA
CDR3 protein: CASSKGPRGFYEQYF
CDR3 DNA: TGTGCCAGCAGCAAAGGGCCGAGAGGGTTCTACGAGCAGTACTTC

J gene: TRBJ2-7
clone size: NA
V gene: TRBV7-2
D gene: TRBD2
CDR3 protein: CASSFYLAGGGEQYF
CDR3 DNA: TGTGCCAGCAGCTTCTACCTAGCGGGAGGGGGCGAGCAGTACTTC

J gene: TRBJ1-4
clone size: NA
V gene: TRBV9
D gene: NA
CDR3 protein: CASSVWAANEKLFF
CDR3 DNA: TGTGCCAGCAGCGTATGGGCAGCTAATGAAAAACTGTTTTTT

J gene: TRBJ2-3
clone size: NA
V gene: TRBV6-4
D gene: NA
CDR3 protein: CASSVIGESDTQYF
CDR3 DNA: TGTGCCAGCAGTGTAATCGGGGAATCAGATACGCAGTATTTT

J gene: TRBJ2-4
clone size: NA
V gene: TRBV5-4
D gene: NA
CDR3 protein: CASSMGKNIQYF
CDR3 DNA: TGTGCCAGCAGCATGGGCAAAAACATTCAGTACTTC

J gene: TRBJ2-5
clone size: NA
V gene: TRBV4-1
D gene: NA
CDR3 protein: CASSQETLGETQYF
CDR3 DNA: TGCGCCAGCAGCCAAGAGACTCTTGGGGAGACCCAGTACTTC

J gene: TRBJ2-7
clone size: NA
V gene: TRBV5-1
D gene: NA
CDR3 protein: CASSLGRFAYEQYF
CDR3 DNA: TGCGCCAGCAGCTTGGGGCGGTTTGCCTACGAGCAGTACTTC

J gene: TRBJ2-5
clone size: once
V gene: TRBV5-6
D gene: TRBD2
CDR3 protein: CASSLEMREGQKTQYF
CDR3 DNA: TGTGCCAGCAGCTTGGAGATGCGGGAGGGCCAGAAGACCCAGTACTTC

J gene: TRBJ1-1
clone size: once
V gene: TRBV6-5
D gene: NA
CDR3 protein: CASSYGSPAEAFF
CDR3 DNA: TGTGCCAGCAGTTATGGCAGTCCCGCGGAGGCTTTCTTT

J gene: TRBJ1-3
clone size: few
V gene: TRBV4-2
D gene: NA
CDR3 protein: CASSQVSGSGNTIYF
CDR3 DNA: TGTGCCAGCAGCCAAGTTTCAGGGTCTGGAAACACCATATATTTT

J gene: TRBJ1-4
clone size: once
V gene: TRBV5-1
D gene: TRBD1
CDR3 protein: CASSTGGTGKEKLFF
CDR3 DNA: TGCGCCAGCAGTACGGGGGGGACAGGGAAGGAAAAACTGTTTTTT

J gene: TRBJ1-5
clone size: NA
V gene: TRBV28
D gene: NA
CDR3 protein: CASSLPVSNQPQHF
CDR3 DNA: TGTGCCAGCAGTCTTCCGGTAAGCAATCAGCCCCAGCATTTT

J gene: TRBJ2-3
clone size: NA
V gene: TRBV5-1
D gene: NA
CDR3 protein: CASSLGSVGSTDTQYF
CDR3 DNA: TGCGCCAGCAGCTTGGGGAGTGTCGGGAGCACAGATACGCAGTATTTT

J gene: TRBJ1-5
clone size: NA
V gene: TRBV28
D gene: TRBD1
CDR3 protein: CASSFNRGSSNQPQHF
CDR3 DNA: TGTGCCAGCAGTTTTAACAGGGGAAGCAGCAATCAGCCCCAGCATTTT

J gene: TRBJ2-5
clone size: NA
V gene: TRBV7-9
D gene: TRBD2
CDR3 protein: CASSLAWGTTQETQYF
CDR3 DNA: TGTGCCAGCAGCTTAGCTTGGGGGACTACCCAAGAGACCCAGTACTTC

J gene: TRBJ1-1
clone size: NA
V gene: TRBV28
D gene: NA
CDR3 protein: CATTLGPSRDKLDTEAFF
CDR3 DNA: TGTGCCACCACCCTGGGCCCCTCCAGGGATAAGTTGGACACTGAAGCTTTCTTT

J gene: TRBJ2-3
clone size: NA
V gene: TRBV6-5
D gene: TRBD2
CDR3 protein: CASSYSAGGADTQYF
CDR3 DNA: TGTGCCAGCAGTTACTCTGCGGGAGGAGCAGATACGCAGTATTTT

J gene: TRBJ2-7
clone size: NA
V gene: TRBV5-4
D gene: NA
CDR3 protein: CASSTADSPEQYF
CDR3 DNA: TGTGCCAGCAGCACCGCCGACAGTCCGGAGCAGTACTTC

J gene: TRBJ2-7
clone size: NA
V gene: TRBV5-1
D gene: NA
CDR3 protein: CASSYGGGRANPYEQYF
CDR3 DNA: TGCGCCAGCAGCTACGGAGGGGGTAGGGCCAACCCCTACGAGCAGTACTTC

J gene: TRBJ2-3
clone size: NA
V gene: TRBV2
D gene: NA
CDR3 protein: CASSENGVNTQYF
CDR3 DNA: TGTGCCAGCAGTGAAAACGGGGTGAATACGCAGTATTTT

J gene: TRBJ2-7
clone size: few
V gene: TRBV7-7
D gene: NA
CDR3 protein: CASSPNREGARAYEQYF
CDR3 DNA: TGTGCTAGCAGCCCAAACCGGGAGGGGGCGCGGGCCTACGAGCAGTACTTC

J gene: TRBJ2-1
clone size: NA
V gene: TRBV5-1
D gene: TRBD2
CDR3 protein: CASSLWAGEGPYNEQFF
CDR3 DNA: TGCGCCAGCAGCTTGTGGGCGGGAGAGGGTCCTTACAATGAGCAGTTCTTC

J gene: TRBJ1-2
clone size: few
V gene: TRBV28
D gene: NA
CDR3 protein: CASSLNRGYTF
CDR3 DNA: TGTGCCAGCAGTTTAAACAGAGGCTACACCTTC

J gene: TRBJ1-5
clone size: NA
V gene: TRBV19
D gene: NA
CDR3 protein: CASRNGGTRQPQHF
CDR3 DNA: TGTGCCAGTAGGAACGGGGGGACGAGGCAGCCCCAGCATTTT

J gene: TRBJ1-6
clone size: NA
V gene: TRBV5-8
D gene: NA
CDR3 protein: CASSSGTSTLSSYNSPLHF
CDR3 DNA: TGTGCCAGCAGCTCGGGGACCAGCACCCTAAGCTCCTATAATTCACCCCTCCACTTT

J gene: TRBJ1-6
clone size: NA
V gene: TRBV6-6
D gene: NA
CDR3 protein: CASSYSAGHNSPLHF
CDR3 DNA: TGTGCCAGCAGTTACTCTGCAGGGCATAATTCACCCCTCCACTTT

J gene: TRBJ2-4
clone size: NA
V gene: TRBV6-5
D gene: TRBD1
CDR3 protein: CASSQGDRGKNIQYF
CDR3 DNA: TGTGCTAGCAGTCAAGGGGACAGGGGGAAAAACATTCAGTACTTC

J gene: TRBJ2-3
clone size: NA
V gene: TRBV27
D gene: TRBD1
CDR3 protein: CASRETGISRTDTQYF
CDR3 DNA: TGTGCCAGCAGGGAGACAGGGATAAGTCGGACAGATACGCAGTATTTT

J gene: TRBJ1-1
clone size: few
V gene: TRBV29-1
D gene: NA
CDR3 protein: CSVSPAVNTEAFF
CDR3 DNA: TGCAGCGTTAGCCCCGCCGTGAACACTGAAGCTTTCTTT

J gene: TRBJ2-3
clone size: NA
V gene: TRBV7-9
D gene: NA
CDR3 protein: CASSPLTDSTDTQYF
CDR3 DNA: TGTGCCAGCAGCCCGCTGACAGACTCCACAGATACGCAGTATTTT

J gene: TRBJ2-3
clone size: once
V gene: TRBV4-1
D gene: NA
CDR3 protein: CASSPYEAGEDTQYF
CDR3 DNA: TGCGCCAGCAGCCCGTATGAAGCGGGTGAAGATACGCAGTATTTT

J gene: TRBJ1-5
clone size: NA
V gene: TRBV4-2
D gene: NA
CDR3 protein: CASSQDLSSNQPQHF
CDR3 DNA: TGTGCCAGCAGCCAAGATTTGAGCAGCAATCAGCCCCAGCATTTT

J gene: TRBJ2-3
clone size: NA
V gene: TRBV15
D gene: NA
CDR3 protein: CATSRDTERDTQYF
CDR3 DNA: TGTGCCACCAGCAGAGATACGGAGCGAGATACGCAGTATTTT

J gene: TRBJ2-3
clone size: NA
V gene: TRBV30
D gene: NA
CDR3 protein: CAWRLRGLTFTDTQYF
CDR3 DNA: TGTGCCTGGAGGCTCCGGGGCCTGACGTTCACAGATACGCAGTATTTT

J gene: TRBJ2-5
clone size: NA
V gene: TRBV4-2
D gene: TRBD2
CDR3 protein: CASSQVGLAGGPDQETQYF
CDR3 DNA: TGTGCCAGCAGCCAAGTAGGCCTAGCGGGAGGTCCCGACCAAGAGACCCAGTACTTC

J gene: TRBJ2-3
clone size: NA
V gene: TRBV5-1
D gene: TRBD2
CDR3 protein: CASSGLAGGLSTDTQYF
CDR3 DNA: TGCGCCAGCTCGGGACTAGCGGGAGGGCTTAGCACAGATACGCAGTATTTT

J gene: TRBJ2-3
clone size: NA
V gene: TRBV7-9
D gene: TRBD2
CDR3 protein: CASSLGGGAGTDTQYF
CDR3 DNA: TGTGCCAGCAGCTTAGGCGGGGGGGCCGGCACAGATACGCAGTATTTT

J gene: TRBJ1-1
clone size: NA
V gene: TRBV9
D gene: NA
CDR3 protein: CASSVEGVNTEAFF
CDR3 DNA: TGTGCCAGCAGCGTAGAGGGTGTGAACACTGAAGCTTTCTTT

J gene: TRBJ1-1
clone size: NA
V gene: TRBV10-1
D gene: NA
CDR3 protein: CASSRTLNTEAFF
CDR3 DNA: TGCGCCAGCAGTCGGACACTGAACACTGAAGCTTTCTTT

J gene: TRBJ2-7
clone size: NA
V gene: TRBV4-1
D gene: NA
CDR3 protein: CASSRVTNGRGDYEQYF
CDR3 DNA: TGCGCCAGCAGCCGAGTTACAAACGGCAGGGGGGACTACGAGCAGTACTTC

J gene: TRBJ2-7
clone size: NA
V gene: TRBV5-4
D gene: NA
CDR3 protein: CASSPLPDRTYEQYF
CDR3 DNA: TGTGCCAGCAGCCCCCTCCCTGACAGAACGTACGAGCAGTACTTC